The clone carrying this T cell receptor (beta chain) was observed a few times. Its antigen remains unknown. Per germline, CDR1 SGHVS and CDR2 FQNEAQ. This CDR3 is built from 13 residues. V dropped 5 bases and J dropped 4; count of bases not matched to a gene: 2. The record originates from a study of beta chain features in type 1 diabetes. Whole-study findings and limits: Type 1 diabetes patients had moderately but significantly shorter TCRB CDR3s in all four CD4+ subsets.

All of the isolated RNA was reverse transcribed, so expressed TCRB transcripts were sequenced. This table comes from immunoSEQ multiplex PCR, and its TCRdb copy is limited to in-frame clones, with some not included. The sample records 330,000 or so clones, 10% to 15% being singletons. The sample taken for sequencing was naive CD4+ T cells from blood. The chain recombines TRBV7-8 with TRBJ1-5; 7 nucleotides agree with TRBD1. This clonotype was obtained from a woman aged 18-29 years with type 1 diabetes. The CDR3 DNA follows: TGTGCCAGCAGCGGACAGGAAAATCAGCCCCAGCATTTT. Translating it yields CASSGQENQPQHF.